What follows are 29 T cell receptor beta chains derived from one specimen sequenced in a study of cytomegalovirus exposure and HLA in healthy donors. Use of 60 Vbeta and 13 Jbeta primers characterized the PCR. Profiled with immunoSEQ multiplex PCR; TCRdb holds only in-frame clones, not every one. Of around 200,000 clones in the sample, about 80% were seen once. The sample comprised PBMCs. The receptors here all came from a woman in her thirties in good health and CMV-seropositive.

The chain carries TRBV5-1 and TRBJ2-7; D perhaps matches TRBD1 (6 bases). V was cut by 0 bases and J by 1 base, with 8 bases left in between. This CDR3 comprises 14 residues. Germline values: CDR1 SGHRS, CDR2 YFSETQ. CDR3 amino acids: CASSLVRGSYEQYF. CDR3 nucleotides: TGCGCCAGCAGCTTGGTCAGGGGTTCCTACGAGCAGTACTTC.

The chain recombines TRBV5-1 with TRBJ2-5; the D gene is possibly TRBD2 (6 bases). The CDR3 contains 15 residues. The germline gives CDR1 SGHRS, CDR2 YFSETQ. Trimming shortened V by 0 bases and J by 3 bases, and 12 bases separated the two germline ends. In DNA, the CDR3 is TGCGCCAGCAGCTTGGCCCTGGGACTCGAAGAGACCCAGTACTTC. It specifies CASSLALGLEETQYF. Using reference TRBV5-1 and TRBJ2-5 for the parts outside the CDR3, the full variable domain is KAGVTQTPRYLIKTRGQQVTLSCSPISGHRSVSWYQQTPGQGLQFLFEYFSETQRNKGNFPGRFSGRQFSNSRSEMNVSTLELGDSALYLCASSLALGLEETQYFGPGTRLLVL.

For this clone: One end of the junction varies from germline; a read error may be responsible. The chain employs TRBV18 and TRBJ2-7; 7 bases line up with TRBD2. This CDR3 spans 14 amino acids. CDR1 is KGHSH, CDR2 LQKENI, per germline. Here the CDR3 DNA reads TGTGCCAGCTCAGTGGGGGGGATTTCCTCCGAGCAGTACTTC. This translates into CASSVGGISSEQYF.

This CDR3 is CASSEAPRGQETQYF. Written as DNA, the CDR3 is TGTGCCAGCAGTGAAGCTCCCCGGGGCCAAGAGACCCAGTACTTC. V is TRBV2 and J is TRBJ2-5, with D possibly matching TRBD2 (5 bases). Germline V gene lookup returns CDR1 SNHLY and CDR2 FYNNEI. The CDR3 has 15 amino acids. With 0 bases removed from V and 1 base from J, the gap between germline ends came to 9 bases. Combining the CDR3 with reference TRBV2 and TRBJ2-5 gives the whole variable domain EPEVTQTPSHQVTQMGQEVILRCVPISNHLYFYWYRQILGQKVEFLVSFYNNEISEKSEIFDDQFSVERPDGSNFTLKIRSTKLEDSAMYFCASSEAPRGQETQYFGPGTRLLVL.

The chain joins TRBV11-3 to TRBJ1-4, with 7 bases aligning to TRBD1. Germline V gene sequence: CDR1 SGHNT, CDR2 YENEEA. After removal of 6 bases from V and 8 bases from J, the junction contained 12 bases not matched to a gene. The CDR3 has 15 residues. CDR3 nucleotides: TGTGCCAGCAGTAACAGGGGTCTCTTCAAGGAAAAACTGTTTTTT. It codes for CASSNRGLFKEKLFF.

The chain uses TRBV6-6 and TRBJ1-2; possibly TRBD1 for D (6 bases). V was shortened by 0 bases and J by 8 bases, with 16 bases between the two germline ends. The CDR3 is made up of 15 amino acids. Germline V gene lookup returns CDR1 MNHNY and CDR2 SVGAGI (reference sequence). CDR3 nucleotide sequence: TGTGCCAGCAGTTACTCGGGGCAGGGGCCTGGGGGCTACACCTTC. Its translation is CASSYSGQGPGGYTF.

The gene calls are TRBV7-6 and TRBJ2-2; 9 bases align to TRBD2. The ends lost 3 bases at V and 5 bases at J; junction bases unmatched: 7. The germline V gene has CDR1 SGHVS and CDR2 FNYEAQ. This CDR3 spans 16 amino acids. The DNA of the CDR3 is TGTGCCAGCAGCTTCGTAGCGGGAGTTGGAACCGGGGAGCTGTTTTTT. Its translation is CASSFVAGVGTGELFF.

This sequence joins TRBV5-1 and TRBJ2-6; maybe TRBD2 (5 bases). The V gene's germline CDR1 is SGHRS and CDR2 YFSETQ. This CDR3 spans 15 amino acids. Trimming removed 3 bases from V and 0 bases from J, with 7 bases in between. The CDR3 DNA is TGCGCCAGCAGCTCGGACTCCTCTGGGGCCAACGTCCTGACTTTC. It is translated as CASSSDSSGANVLTF.

The V call is TRBV7-2, the J call TRBJ2-7; 12 bases are a match to TRBD2. With V trimmed by 4 bases and J by 4 bases, 11 bases remained unmatched. From germline, CDR1 is SGHTA and CDR2 FQGNSA. This CDR3 region has 17 residues. CDR3 region: CASSWSPLAGGSYEQYF. Written as DNA, the CDR3 is TGTGCCAGCAGCTGGAGCCCACTAGCGGGGGGCTCTTACGAGCAGTACTTC.

The chain carries TRBV10-2 and TRBJ2-7; 8 bases are a match to TRBD2. Looked up from germline, CDR1 is WSHSY and CDR2 is SAAADI. CDR3 size: 13 residues. V was clipped by 6 bases and J by 5 bases; unmatched bases: 6. Here the CDR3 DNA reads TGCGCCAGCAGGGAAGCGGGAGCCGACGAGCAGTACTTC. As protein: CASREAGADEQYF.

In its sample, this clone was seen once. V usage is TRBV5-4 and J usage is TRBJ2-3; 13 bases are shared with TRBD2. V was clipped by 4 bases and J by 2 bases; unmatched bases: 4. This CDR3 region has 16 residues. Germline V gene sequence: CDR1 SGHNT, CDR2 YYREEE (reference sequence). CDR3 in amino acids: CASSKGTSGATDTQYF. The DNA for the CDR3 is TGTGCCAGCAGCAAGGGGACTAGCGGGGCCACAGATACGCAGTATTTT.

The V and J genes are TRBV4-3 and TRBJ1-2, with TRBD1 matching over 12 bases. CDR1 is LGHNA, CDR2 YSLEER, per germline. CDR3 length: 18 amino acids. Germline trimming cut 2 bases from V and 6 bases from J; bases unmatched to any gene: 13. CDR3 sequence reads: CASSQSEGQGAKWNGYTF. The CDR3 DNA is TGCGCCAGCAGCCAAAGTGAGGGACAGGGGGCTAAGTGGAATGGCTACACCTTC.

This clone came up a few times. The CDR3 DNA is TGTGCCAGCAGCGTAGGTGCGGGAGGGCCCGAGACCCAGTACTTC. This encodes CASSVGAGGPETQYF. The chain recombines TRBV9 with TRBJ2-5; 9 bases are a match to TRBD2. Germline CDR1 reads SGDLS; CDR2 reads YYNGEE. This CDR3 contains 15 residues. The V gene end was trimmed by 0 bases and the J gene end by 5 bases; junction bases not matched to a gene: 5.

This clone was seen a handful of times. The same CDR3 is also encoded by other DNA sequences in this sample. V and J are TRBV7-9 and TRBJ1-5; no clear D gene. V was cut by 4 bases and J by 4 bases, with 5 bases left in between. This CDR3 spans 12 amino acids. Germline V gives CDR1 SEHNR, CDR2 FQNEAQ (reference sequence). In DNA form, the CDR3 reads TGTGCCAGCAGCTCCTTGAATCAGCCCCAGCATTTT. It codes for CASSSLNQPQHF.

The rearrangement joins TRBV7-2 to TRBJ2-2, with 13 bases matching TRBD2. The CDR3 extends over 16 amino acids. V shed 5 bases and J 10 bases; nucleotides not matched to a gene: 10. CDR1 SGHTA and CDR2 FQGNSA come from the germline V gene. The CDR3 DNA sequence: TGTGCCAGCAGCACTAGCGGGGGGGCAGAGTGGGAGGAGCTGTTTTTT. Translating gives CASSTSGGAEWEELFF. The variable domain in full, completed from reference TRBV7-2 and TRBJ2-2, reads GAGVSQSPSNKVTEKGKDVELRCDPISGHTALYWYRQSLGQGLEFLIYFQGNSAPDKSGLPSDRFSAERTGGSVSTLTIQRTQQEDSAVYLCASSTSGGAEWEELFFGEGSRLTVL.

This clone was picked up a small number of times. V gene TRBV4-1 combines with J gene TRBJ2-2; TRBD2 matches at 8 bases. The germline gives CDR1 MGHRA, CDR2 YSYEKL. The CDR3 spans 18 residues. The V segment lost 0 bases and the J segment 1 base; nucleotides outside the gene matches: 7. In nucleotides, the CDR3 is TGCGCCAGCAGCCAAGAGCGGCGGGGGGCCAAGAACACCGGGGAGCTGTTTTTT. It codes for CASSQERRGAKNTGELFF.

This clone appeared a few times. V and J are TRBV21-1 and TRBJ2-6; the table's D call of TRBD1 was not tested on the DNA. TRBV21-1 is deemed a pseudogene. CDR3 size: 17 residues. This CDR3 reads CASSKSDRHSGANVLTF. The CDR3 nucleotides are TGTGCCAGCAGCAAATCCGACAGACACTCTGGGGCCAACGTCCTGACTTTC.

This sequence joins TRBV5-4 and TRBJ2-4; the D is unclear. Germline V lookup: CDR1 SGHNT, CDR2 YYREEE (reference sequence). V lost 0 bases to trimming and J lost 5 bases, with 6 bases between them. This CDR3 spans 13 amino acids. The CDR3 region has the DNA TGTGCCAGCAGCTTGGTTCCGGAAAACATTCAGTACTTC. Translation gives CASSLVPENIQYF.

This clone was recorded once. The V and J genes are TRBV19 and TRBJ2-5; perhaps TRBD1 as D (6 bases). Trimming left V 5 bases short and J 2 bases short, with 12 bases between. Germline lookup yields CDR1 LNHDA and CDR2 SQIVND (reference sequence). This CDR3 contains 14 residues. DNA of the CDR3: TGTGCCAGTAGTCCCCAGGGGTTACAAGAGACCCAGTACTTC. Translating gives CASSPQGLQETQYF.

This clone has only one observation. The gene calls are TRBV10-2 and TRBJ2-2; the D is unclear. V gave up 7 bases and J gave up 8 bases, with 11 bases separating them. Germline values: CDR1 WSHSY, CDR2 SAAADI. The CDR3 covers 12 residues. The CDR3 protein is CASIPRGGELFF. The CDR3 DNA reads as TGCGCCAGCATTCCCCGAGGTGGGGAGCTGTTTTTT.

CDR3 nucleotides: TGTGCCAGCAGCTGGACACTTAGCAATCAGCCCCAGCATTTT. The encoded protein is CASSWTLSNQPQHF. The gene calls are TRBV7-8 and TRBJ1-5; TRBD1 might be the D (5 bases). Per the germline V gene, CDR1 is SGHVS and CDR2 is FQNEAQ. V lost 4 bases and J 0 bases, leaving 7 bases between the germline ends. The CDR3 spans 14 residues.

This clone has a handful of counts. The genes are TRBV21-1 and TRBJ2-7; the table's TRBD1 call for D was not verified on the DNA. TRBV21-1 is a listed pseudogene. The CDR3 has 16 residues. CDR3 sequence reads: CASSKGEARGLYEQYF. DNA for the CDR3: TGTGCCAGCAGCAAAGGAGAGGCGAGGGGGCTGTACGAGCAGTACTTC.

The CDR3 DNA reads TGCGCCAGCAGTCAGGACCGACAGGGCCCAAAGGGGCAGTTCTTC. It codes for CASSQDRQGPKGQFF. This chain connects TRBV23-1 to TRBJ2-1; 7 bases are a match to TRBD1. TRBV23-1 is reported as an ORF; its role is uncertain. This CDR3 contains 15 residues. J lost 12 bases, V lost 3 bases, and 14 bases had no gene match.

Only one count was recorded for this clone. The rearrangement uses TRBV12-5 and TRBJ2-5; D uncertain. V lost 5 bases and J 5 bases, leaving 12 bases between the germline ends. Germline V CDR1 and CDR2: LGHNT, FRNRAP. The CDR3 runs to 13 residues. CDR3 sequence reads: CASGTGEEETQYF. The CDR3 DNA reads as TGTGCTAGTGGTACCGGAGAGGAGGAGACCCAGTACTTC.

Only a few counts were recorded for this clone. J is TRBJ2-7 and V is TRBV5-4; D may be TRBD2 (7 bases). Germline values: CDR1 SGHNT, CDR2 YYREEE (reference sequence). The CDR3 is 16 amino acids. V lost 5 bases, J lost 4 bases, and 22 bases lay in between. The CDR3 here is CASSPSGGNSGYEQYF. The CDR3 DNA is TGTGCCAGCAGTCCCTCGGGGGGCAATTCGGGGTACGAGCAGTACTTC.

The V and J genes are TRBV6-5 and TRBJ1-4; unclear D gene. CDR3 length: 14 residues. Deletions cut 8 bases from V and 3 bases from J, with 13 bases between. The germline CDR1 and CDR2 sequences are MNHEY and SVGAGI. The DNA for the CDR3 is TGTGCCAGCTTGGTCTTCGGGGCTAATGAAAAACTGTTTTTT. Translating gives CASLVFGANEKLFF.

The rearrangement uses TRBV5-6 and TRBJ1-2, with D possibly TRBD1 on 6 matching bases. The CDR3 length is 16 residues. Germline CDR1 SGHDT, CDR2 YYEEEE. V lost 6 bases and J 2 bases, leaving 20 bases between the germline ends. CDR3 amino acids: CASTEVGAGLNYGYTF. As DNA, the CDR3 is TGTGCCAGCACCGAGGTGGGGGCCGGACTCAACTATGGCTACACCTTC. The full variable domain, its missing parts supplied by reference TRBV5-6 and TRBJ1-2, is DAGVTQSPTHLIKTRGQQVTLRCSPKSGHDTVSWYQQALGQGPQFIFQYYEEEERQRGNFPDRFSGHQFPNYSSELNVNALLLGDSALYLCASTEVGAGLNYGYTFGSGTRLTVV.

The chain is built from TRBV23-1 and TRBJ1-3, with 8 nucleotides matching TRBD1. TRBV23-1 is sorted into the ORF group, with uncertain function. The CDR3 is made up of 19 amino acids. Losses at the gene ends were 0 bases for V and 4 bases for J; bases not matched to a gene: 14. The CDR3 DNA reads as TGCGCCAGCAGTCAATCAATGGGGGATCAGGGGGCACTCGGAAACACCATATATTTT. It is translated as CASSQSMGDQGALGNTIYF.

This chain joins TRBV7-9 and TRBJ2-2; perhaps TRBD2 as D (6 bases). The CDR3 extends over 14 amino acids. The ends were cut back, 5 bases at V and 2 bases at J, with 9 bases in the middle. Germline loops: CDR1 SEHNR, CDR2 FQNEAQ (reference sequence). In nucleotides, the CDR3 is TGTGCCAGCAGCCCGGGGGATAACACCGGGGAGCTGTTTTTT. Its translation: CASSPGDNTGELFF.